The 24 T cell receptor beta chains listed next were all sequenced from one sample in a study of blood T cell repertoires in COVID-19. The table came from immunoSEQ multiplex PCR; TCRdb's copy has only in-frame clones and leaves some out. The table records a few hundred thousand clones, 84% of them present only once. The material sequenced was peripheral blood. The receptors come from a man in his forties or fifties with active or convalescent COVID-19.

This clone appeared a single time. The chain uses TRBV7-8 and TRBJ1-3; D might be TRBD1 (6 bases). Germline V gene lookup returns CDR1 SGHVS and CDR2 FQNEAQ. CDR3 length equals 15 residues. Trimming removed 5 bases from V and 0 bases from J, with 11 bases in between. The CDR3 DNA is TGTGCCAGCAGCAAACAGGGAAACTCTGGAAACACCATATATTTT. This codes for CASSKQGNSGNTIYF.

CDR3 loop: CASSIIRGGERQPQHF. As DNA, the CDR3 is TGTGCCAGTAGTATTATTAGGGGAGGCGAAAGGCAGCCCCAGCATTTT. The chain uses TRBV19 and TRBJ1-5; D may be TRBD1 (5 bases). Trimming pared 3 bases from V and 7 bases from J, leaving 19 bases between. This CDR3 comprises 16 residues. In germline, CDR1 is LNHDA, CDR2 SQIVND (reference sequence).

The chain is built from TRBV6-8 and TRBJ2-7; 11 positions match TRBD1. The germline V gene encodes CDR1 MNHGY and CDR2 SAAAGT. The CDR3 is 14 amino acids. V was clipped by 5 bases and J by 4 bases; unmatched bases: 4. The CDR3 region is CASSPGQGVYEQYV. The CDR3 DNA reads TGTGCCAGCAGTCCGGGACAGGGGGTTTACGAGCAGTACGTC.

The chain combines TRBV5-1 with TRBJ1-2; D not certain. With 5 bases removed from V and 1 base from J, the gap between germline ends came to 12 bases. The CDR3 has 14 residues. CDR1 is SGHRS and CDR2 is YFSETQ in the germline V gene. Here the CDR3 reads CASRSQQNNYGYTF. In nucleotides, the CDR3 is TGCGCCAGCAGGTCACAGCAAAATAACTATGGCTACACCTTC. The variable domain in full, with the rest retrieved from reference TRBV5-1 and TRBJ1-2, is KAGVTQTPRYLIKTRGQQVTLSCSPISGHRSVSWYQQTPGQGLQFLFEYFSETQRNKGNFPGRFSGRQFSNSRSEMNVSTLELGDSALYLCASRSQQNNYGYTFGSGTRLTVV.

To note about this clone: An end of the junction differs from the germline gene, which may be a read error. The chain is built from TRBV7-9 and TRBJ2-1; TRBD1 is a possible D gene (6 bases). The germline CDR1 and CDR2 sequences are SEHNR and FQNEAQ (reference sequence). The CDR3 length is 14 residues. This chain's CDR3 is CASSLEVGGGERFF. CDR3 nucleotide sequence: TGTGCCAGCAGCTTAGAGGTAGGGGGTGGGGAGCGGTTCTTC.

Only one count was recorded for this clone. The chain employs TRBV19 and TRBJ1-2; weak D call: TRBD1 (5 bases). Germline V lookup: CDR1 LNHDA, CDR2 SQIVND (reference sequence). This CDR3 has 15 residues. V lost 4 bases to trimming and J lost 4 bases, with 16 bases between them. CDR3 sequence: CASSSPRRGGYGYTF. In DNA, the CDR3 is TGTGCCAGTAGTAGCCCCCGTAGGGGTGGCTATGGCTACACCTTC.

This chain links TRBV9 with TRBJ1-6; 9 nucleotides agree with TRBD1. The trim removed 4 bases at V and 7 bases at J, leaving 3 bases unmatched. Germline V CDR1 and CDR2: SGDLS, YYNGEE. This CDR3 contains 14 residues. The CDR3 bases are TGTGCCAGCAGCCCGGGACAGGGAAATTCACCCCTCCACTTT. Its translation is CASSPGQGNSPLHF.

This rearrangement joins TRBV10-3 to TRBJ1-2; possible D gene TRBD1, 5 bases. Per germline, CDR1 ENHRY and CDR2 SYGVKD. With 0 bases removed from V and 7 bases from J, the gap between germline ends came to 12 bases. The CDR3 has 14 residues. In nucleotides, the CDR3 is TGTGCCATCAGTGAGTCCGAAGGGGAGGGTGGCTACACCTTC. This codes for CAISESEGEGGYTF.

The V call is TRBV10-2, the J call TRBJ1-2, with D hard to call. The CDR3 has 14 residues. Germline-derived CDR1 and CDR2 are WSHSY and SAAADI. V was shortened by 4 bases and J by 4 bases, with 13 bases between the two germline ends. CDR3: CASSGVQQAYGYTF. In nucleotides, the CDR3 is TGCGCCAGCAGTGGGGTGCAGCAGGCCTATGGCTACACCTTC.

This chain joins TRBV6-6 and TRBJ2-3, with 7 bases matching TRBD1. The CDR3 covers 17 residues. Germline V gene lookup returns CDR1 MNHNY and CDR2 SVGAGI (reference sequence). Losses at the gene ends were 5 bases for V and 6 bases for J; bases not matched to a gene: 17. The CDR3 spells CASSLRSGQTVGDTQYF. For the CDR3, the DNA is TGTGCCAGCAGTCTCCGTTCGGGACAGACCGTGGGGGATACGCAGTATTTT.

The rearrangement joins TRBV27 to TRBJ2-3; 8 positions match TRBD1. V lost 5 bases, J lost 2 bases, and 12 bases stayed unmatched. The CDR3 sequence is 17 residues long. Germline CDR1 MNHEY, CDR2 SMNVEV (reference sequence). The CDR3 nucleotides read TGTGCCAGCAGTGGTGGACAGGGTAATACCTACACAGATACGCAGTATTTT. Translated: CASSGGQGNTYTDTQYF.

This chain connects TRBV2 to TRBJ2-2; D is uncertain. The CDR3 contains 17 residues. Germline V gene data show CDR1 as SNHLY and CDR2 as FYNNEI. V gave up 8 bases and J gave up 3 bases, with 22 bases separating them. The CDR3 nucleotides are TGTGCCAGCCGAAACCCCATGTCCCTCCGGGACACCGGGGAGCTGTTTTTT. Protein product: CASRNPMSLRDTGELFF.

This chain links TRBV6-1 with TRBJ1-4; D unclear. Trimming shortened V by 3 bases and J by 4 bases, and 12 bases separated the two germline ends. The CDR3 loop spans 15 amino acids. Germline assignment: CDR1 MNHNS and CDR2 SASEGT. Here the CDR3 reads CASSDRGHLNEKLFF. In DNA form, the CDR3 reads TGTGCCAGCAGTGACCGGGGTCACCTTAATGAAAAACTGTTTTTT.

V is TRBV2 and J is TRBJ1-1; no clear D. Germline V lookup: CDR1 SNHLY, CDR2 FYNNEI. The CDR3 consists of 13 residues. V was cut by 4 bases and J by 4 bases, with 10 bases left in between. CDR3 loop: CASSVQVGTEAFF. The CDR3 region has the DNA TGTGCCAGCAGTGTTCAGGTCGGCACTGAAGCTTTCTTT.

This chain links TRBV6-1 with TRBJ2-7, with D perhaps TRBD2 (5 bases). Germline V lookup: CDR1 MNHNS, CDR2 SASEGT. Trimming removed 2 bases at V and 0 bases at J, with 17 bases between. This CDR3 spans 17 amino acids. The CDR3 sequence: CASSEPCQYGSSYEQYV. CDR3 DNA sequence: TGTGCCAGCAGTGAACCGTGCCAGTATGGGAGCTCCTACGAGCAGTACGTC.

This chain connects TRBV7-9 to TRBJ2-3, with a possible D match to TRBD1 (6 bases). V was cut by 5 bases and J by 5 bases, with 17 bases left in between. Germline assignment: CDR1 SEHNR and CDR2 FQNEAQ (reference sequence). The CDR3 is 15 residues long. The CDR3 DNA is TGTGCCAGCAGCCTTACCGCAGGGGAAAGAGATACGCAGTATTTT. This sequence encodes CASSLTAGERDTQYF.

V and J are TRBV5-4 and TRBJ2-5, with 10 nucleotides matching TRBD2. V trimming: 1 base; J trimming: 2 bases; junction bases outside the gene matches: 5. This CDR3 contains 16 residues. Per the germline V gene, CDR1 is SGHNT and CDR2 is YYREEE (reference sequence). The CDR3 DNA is TGTGCCAGCAGCTTGCTTAGCGGGGGGTTACAAGAGACCCAGTACTTC. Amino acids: CASSLLSGGLQETQYF.

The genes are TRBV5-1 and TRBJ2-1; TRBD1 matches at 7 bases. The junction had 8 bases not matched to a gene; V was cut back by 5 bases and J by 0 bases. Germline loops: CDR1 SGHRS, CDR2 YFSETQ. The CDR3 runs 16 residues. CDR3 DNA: TGCGCCAGCAGTCCTAGACAGGGCAGCTCCTACAATGAGCAGTTCTTC. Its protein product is CASSPRQGSSYNEQFF.

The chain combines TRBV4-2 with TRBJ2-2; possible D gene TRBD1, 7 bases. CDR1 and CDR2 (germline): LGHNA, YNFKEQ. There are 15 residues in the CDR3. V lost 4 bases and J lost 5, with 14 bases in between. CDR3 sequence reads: CASSREQGRTGELFF. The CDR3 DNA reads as TGTGCCAGCAGCCGGGAACAGGGGAGGACCGGGGAGCTGTTTTTT.

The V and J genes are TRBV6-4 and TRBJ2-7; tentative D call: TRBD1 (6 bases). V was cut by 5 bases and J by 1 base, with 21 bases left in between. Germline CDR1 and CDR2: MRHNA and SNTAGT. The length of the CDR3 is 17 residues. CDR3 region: CASSQPDSLRGSYEQYV. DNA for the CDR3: TGTGCCAGCAGTCAGCCGGACAGCCTCCGTGGGTCCTACGAGCAGTACGTC.

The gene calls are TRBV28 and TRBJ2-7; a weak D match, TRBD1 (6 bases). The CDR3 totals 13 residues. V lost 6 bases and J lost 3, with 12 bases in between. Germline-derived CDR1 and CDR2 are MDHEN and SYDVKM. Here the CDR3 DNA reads TGTGCCAGCAGCCGCCCACAGGGCTACGAGCAGTACTTC. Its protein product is CASSRPQGYEQYF.

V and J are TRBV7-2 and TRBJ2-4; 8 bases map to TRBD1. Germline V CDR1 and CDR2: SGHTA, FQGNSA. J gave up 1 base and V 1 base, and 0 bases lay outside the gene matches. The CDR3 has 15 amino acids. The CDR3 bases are TGTGCCAGCAGCTTAGGGGACAGGGCCAAAAACATTCAGTACTTC. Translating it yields CASSLGDRAKNIQYF.

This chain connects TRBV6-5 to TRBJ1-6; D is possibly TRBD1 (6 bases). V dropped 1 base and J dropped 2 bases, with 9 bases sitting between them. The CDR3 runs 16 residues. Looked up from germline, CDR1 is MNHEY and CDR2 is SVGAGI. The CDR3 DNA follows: TGTGCCAGCAGTTACTGGGGGCGGACCTATAATTCACCCCTCCACTTT. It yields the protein CASSYWGRTYNSPLHF.

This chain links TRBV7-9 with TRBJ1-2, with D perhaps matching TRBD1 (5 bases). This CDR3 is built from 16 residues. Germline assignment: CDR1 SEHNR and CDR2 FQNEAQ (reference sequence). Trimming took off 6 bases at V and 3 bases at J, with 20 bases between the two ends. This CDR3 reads CASSPSLGTRDYGYTF. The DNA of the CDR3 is TGTGCCAGCAGTCCGAGCTTAGGTACCAGGGACTATGGCTACACCTTC.